The TCR beta chain under discussion was sequenced for a study of blood T cells in healthy people across ages. The authors ran a second PCR of roughly 7 to 11 cycles using a sample-barcoded 5' primer and a J-beta primer mix. TCRdb recomputed calls from the 5' RACE reads with MiXCR, one row per CDR3 protein. Of hundreds of thousands of distinct CDR3 sequences listed, about three fifths were seen once; the top ten hold about 20%. The receptor was isolated from a man younger than 45 in good health. Sequencing was carried out using blood.

DNA for the CDR3: TGTGCCAGCAGCTGGACTAGCGGGACTCACTCCTACGAGCAGTACTTC. Translation: CASSWTSGTHSYEQYF. The chain couples TRBV7-2 to TRBJ2-7; TRBD2 aligns across 12 bases. The CDR3 length is 16 residues. Germline loops: CDR1 SGHTA, CDR2 FQGNSA. The trim removed 4 bases at V and 0 bases at J, leaving 4 bases unmatched.